This TCR beta chain is from a study of metastatic and nonmetastatic thyroid tumors. About the study: Across peripheral blood and tumor or nodule tissue samples taken from malignant and benign thyroid patients, the repertoires were compared with one another.

About this clone itself: Antigen: not known.

Findings and limits, study-wide: Reportedly, malignant thyroid tumors had significantly higher TCR beta diversity than benign nodules, in blood and tumor.

The CDR3 sequence is 15 residues long. V dropped 0 bases and J dropped 0 bases, with 9 bases sitting between them. Germline assignment: CDR1 SGHTA and CDR2 FQGTGA. Ahead of thyroid surgery, no patient had received treatment of any kind. Under the authors' procedure: The distant-metastasis classifier for papillary thyroid cancer was built from CDR3 differences across clinicopathological groups. TCRdb called clones again from the PCR reads with MiXCR. TCRdb's processing, not the authors', yielded these V and J calls. This sample yields 20,000 to 25,000 clones, of which 15% to 18% are seen a single time; under 20% belongs to the top ten.

The sequence was collected from a female donor with papillary thyroid cancer or a benign thyroid nodule (not recorded which). Some clones in this sample may be carry-over from other donors' samples. The source material was blood. The gene calls are TRBV7-3 and TRBJ2-7; D may correspond to TRBD1 or TRBD2 (5 bases each). The CDR3 sequence is CASSLTGESSYEQYF. DNA of the CDR3: TGTGCCAGCAGCTTAACGGGGGAGAGCTCCTACGAGCAGTACTTC.